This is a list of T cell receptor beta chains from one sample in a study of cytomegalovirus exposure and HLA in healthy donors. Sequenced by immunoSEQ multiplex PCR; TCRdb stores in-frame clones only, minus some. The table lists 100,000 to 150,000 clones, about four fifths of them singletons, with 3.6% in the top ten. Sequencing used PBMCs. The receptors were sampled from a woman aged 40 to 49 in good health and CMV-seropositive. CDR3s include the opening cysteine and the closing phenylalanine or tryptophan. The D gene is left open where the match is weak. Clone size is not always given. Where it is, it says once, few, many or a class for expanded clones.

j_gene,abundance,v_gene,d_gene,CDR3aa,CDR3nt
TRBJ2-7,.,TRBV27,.,CASSLSGVVGEQYF,TGTGCCAGCAGTTTATCAGGGGTGGTGGGCGAGCAGTACTTC
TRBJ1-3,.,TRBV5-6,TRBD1,CASSKPGTEGRNTIYF,TGTGCCAGCAGCAAACCCGGGACAGAAGGGAGAAACACCATATATTTT
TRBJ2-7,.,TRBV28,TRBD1,CASSLVDRGRGEQYF,TGTGCCAGCAGTTTAGTGGACAGGGGGCGTGGGGAGCAGTACTTC
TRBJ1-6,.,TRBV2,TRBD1,CASSRQGNSPLHF,TGTGCCAGCAGCCGACAGGGAAATTCACCCCTCCACTTT
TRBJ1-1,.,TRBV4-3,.,CASSQETTPPSEAFF,TGCGCCAGCAGCCAAGAGACGACTCCCCCGTCTGAAGCTTTCTTT
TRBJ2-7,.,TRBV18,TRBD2,CASSPPQAGRGEQYF,TGTGCCAGCTCACCACCTCAAGCGGGAAGGGGCGAGCAGTACTTC
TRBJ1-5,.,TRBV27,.,CASSLKPNGAQPQHF,TGTGCCAGCAGTTTAAAGCCGAATGGTGCTCAGCCCCAGCATTTT
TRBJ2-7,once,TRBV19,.,CASSIADTPEHEQYF,TGTGCCAGTAGTATAGCGGACACGCCCGAGCACGAGCAGTACTTC
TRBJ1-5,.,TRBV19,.,CASSIRDNNQPQHF,TGTGCCAGTAGTATTCGGGACAACAATCAGCCCCAGCATTTT
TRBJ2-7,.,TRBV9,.,CASSVGGGLSSYEQYF,TGTGCCAGCAGCGTAGGTGGAGGGCTGAGCTCCTACGAGCAGTACTTC
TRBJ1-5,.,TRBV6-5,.,CASSATGQPQHF,TGTGCCAGCAGTGCAACGGGTCAGCCCCAGCATTTT
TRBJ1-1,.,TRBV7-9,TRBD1,CASSPGQVKNTEAFF,TGTGCCAGCAGCCCGGGACAGGTGAAGAACACTGAAGCTTTCTTT
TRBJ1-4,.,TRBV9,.,CASSVAGEKLFF,TGTGCCAGCAGCGTAGCCGGGGAAAAACTGTTTTTT